These 2 T cell receptor beta chains came from one sample sequenced in a study of CD8+ T cells in alopecia areata. Following RNA extraction, reverse transcription yielded cDNA that acted as the sequencing template. TCRdb keeps only in-frame clones here, not all; method: immunoSEQ multiplex PCR. Counted here are 190,000 or so clones, approximately 56% occurring once; the ten biggest clones make up roughly 3.3%. Stated treatment: oral pan-JAK inhibitor, 5-10 mg twice daily. The sequenced sample was CD4+ T cells sorted from blood, obtained at week 4, from a patient treated with tofacitinib. These receptors all come from a human donor with alopecia areata.

This sequence joins TRBV27 and TRBJ1-2; 8 nucleotides line up with TRBD1. V trimming: 6 bases; J trimming: 6 bases; junction bases outside the gene matches: 6. Per the germline V gene, CDR1 is MNHEY and CDR2 is SMNVEV (reference sequence). The CDR3 spans 13 residues. For the CDR3, the DNA is TGTGCCAGCAGGAGACAGGGGACGAATGGCTACACCTTC. Protein sequence: CASRRQGTNGYTF.

This clone came up a few times. This chain joins TRBV15 and TRBJ1-1; 7 bases agree with TRBD1. The CDR3 is 14 amino acids. The J segment lost 1 base and the V segment lost 9 bases, leaving 8 bases of the junction unmatched. Germline CDR1 reads LNHNV; CDR2 reads YYDKDF (reference sequence). This CDR3 is CATSLGQRNTEAFF. The CDR3 nucleotides are TGTGCCACGAGCCTGGGACAGAGGAACACTGAAGCTTTCTTT.